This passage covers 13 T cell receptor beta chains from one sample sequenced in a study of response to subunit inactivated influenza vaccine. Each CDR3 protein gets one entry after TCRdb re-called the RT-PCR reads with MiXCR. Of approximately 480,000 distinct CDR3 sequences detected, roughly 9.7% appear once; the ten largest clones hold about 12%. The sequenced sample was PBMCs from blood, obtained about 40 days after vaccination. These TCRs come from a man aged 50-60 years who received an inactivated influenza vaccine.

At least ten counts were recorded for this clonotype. This chain's CDR3 is CSARGPQAGGSYDPTGELFF. The CDR3 coding sequence is TGCAGTGCTAGAGGACCCCAGGCAGGGGGAAGCTACGACCCCACCGGGGAGCTGTTTTTT. This chain connects TRBV20-1 to TRBJ2-2; TRBD1 matches 7 bases. Per germline, CDR1 DFQATT and CDR2 SNEGSKA (reference sequence). The CDR3 loop spans 20 amino acids. With V trimmed by 1 base and J by 4 bases, 21 bases remained unmatched.

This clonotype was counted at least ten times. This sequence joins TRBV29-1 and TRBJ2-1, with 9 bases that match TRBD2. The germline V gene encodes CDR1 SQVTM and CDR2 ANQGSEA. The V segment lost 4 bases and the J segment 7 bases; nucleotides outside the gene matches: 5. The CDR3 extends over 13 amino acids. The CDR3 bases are TGCAGCGTTGCGCTAGCGGGGAATAATGAGCAGTTCTTC. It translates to CSVALAGNNEQFF.

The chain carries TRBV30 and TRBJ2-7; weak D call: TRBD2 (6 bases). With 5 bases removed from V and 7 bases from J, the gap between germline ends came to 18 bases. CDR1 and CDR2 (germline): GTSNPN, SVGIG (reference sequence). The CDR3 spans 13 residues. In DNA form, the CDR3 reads TGTGCCTGGCAGATAGCGGAGGGAAGGGAGCAGTACTTC. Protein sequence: CAWQIAEGREQYF.

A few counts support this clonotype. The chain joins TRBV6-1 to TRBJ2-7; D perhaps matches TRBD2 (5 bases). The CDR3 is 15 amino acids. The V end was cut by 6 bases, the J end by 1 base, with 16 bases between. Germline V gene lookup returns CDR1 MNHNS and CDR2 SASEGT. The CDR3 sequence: CASSLPGGRSYEQYF. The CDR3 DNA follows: TGTGCCAGCAGCCTCCCTGGCGGGCGATCCTACGAGCAGTACTTC.

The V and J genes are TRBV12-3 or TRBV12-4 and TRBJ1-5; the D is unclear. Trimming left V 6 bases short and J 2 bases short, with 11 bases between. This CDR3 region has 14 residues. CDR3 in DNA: TGTGCCAGCAGCCCCCTGAGTCGCAATCAGCCCCAGCATTTT. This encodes CASSPLSRNQPQHF.

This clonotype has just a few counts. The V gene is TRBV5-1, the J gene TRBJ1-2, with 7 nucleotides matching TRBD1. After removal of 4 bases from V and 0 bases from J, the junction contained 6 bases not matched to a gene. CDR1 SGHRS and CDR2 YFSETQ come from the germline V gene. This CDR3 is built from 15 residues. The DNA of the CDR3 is TGCGCCAGCAGCCCAGGGGGGCCAGCTAACTATGGCTACACCTTC. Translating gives CASSPGGPANYGYTF.

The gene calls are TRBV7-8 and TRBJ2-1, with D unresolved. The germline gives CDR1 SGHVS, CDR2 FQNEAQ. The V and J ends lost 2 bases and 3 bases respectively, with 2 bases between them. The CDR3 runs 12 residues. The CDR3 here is CASSLFYNEQFF. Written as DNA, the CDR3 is TGTGCCAGCAGCTTATTCTACAATGAGCAGTTCTTC.

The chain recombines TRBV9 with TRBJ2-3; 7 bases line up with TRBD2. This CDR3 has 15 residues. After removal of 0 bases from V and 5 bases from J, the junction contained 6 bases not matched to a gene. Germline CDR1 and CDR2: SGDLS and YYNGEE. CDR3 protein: CASSVGGAGIDTQYF. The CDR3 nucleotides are TGTGCCAGCAGCGTAGGGGGAGCGGGGATAGATACGCAGTATTTT.

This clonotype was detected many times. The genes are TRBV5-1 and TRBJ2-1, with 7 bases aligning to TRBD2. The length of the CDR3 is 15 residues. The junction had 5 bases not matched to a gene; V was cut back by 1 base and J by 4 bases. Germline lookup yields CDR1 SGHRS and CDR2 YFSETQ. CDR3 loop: CASSLREGRYNEQFF. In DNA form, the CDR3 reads TGCGCCAGCAGCTTGAGGGAGGGCCGGTACAATGAGCAGTTCTTC.

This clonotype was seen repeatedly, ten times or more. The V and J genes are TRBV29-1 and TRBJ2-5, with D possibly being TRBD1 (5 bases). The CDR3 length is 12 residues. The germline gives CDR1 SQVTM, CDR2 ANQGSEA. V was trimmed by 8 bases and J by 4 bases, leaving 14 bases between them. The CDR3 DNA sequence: TGCAGCATTAGACAGAGCCCAGAGACCCAGTACTTC. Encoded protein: CSIRQSPETQYF.

The CDR3: CASSLETGGSSYNSPLHF. For the CDR3, the DNA is TGTGCCAGCAGTTTGGAGACAGGGGGTTCGTCCTATAATTCACCCCTCCACTTT. The J gene is TRBJ1-6, the V gene TRBV28, with TRBD1 matching over 9 bases. The V gene's germline CDR1 is MDHEN and CDR2 SYDVKM. Losses at the gene ends were 3 bases for V and 1 base for J; bases not matched to a gene: 7. The CDR3 loop spans 18 amino acids.

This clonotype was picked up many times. CDR3: CASRGTGYEQYF. The CDR3 region has the DNA TGTGCCAGCAGAGGGACAGGGTACGAGCAGTACTTC. This sequence joins TRBV12-3 or TRBV12-4 and TRBJ2-7, with 9 bases lining up with TRBD1. The V segment lost 6 bases and the J segment 4 bases; nucleotides outside the gene matches: 1. The CDR3 totals 12 residues.

The CDR3 nucleotides are TGTGCCAGCAGCAAAAATACAGGGAAGGCTAGCACAGATACGCAGTATTTT. The encoded protein is CASSKNTGKASTDTQYF. The chain has TRBV7-2 and TRBJ2-3, with D perhaps TRBD1 (6 bases). The CDR3 is 17 amino acids. Germline assignment: CDR1 SGHTA and CDR2 FQGNSA. V gave up 5 bases and J gave up 0 bases, with 18 bases separating them.